These 2 T cell receptor beta chains share one sample of origin, sequenced in a study of cytomegalovirus exposure and HLA in healthy donors. The primer mix had 60 Vbeta and 13 Jbeta primers. Data came from immunoSEQ multiplex PCR; TCRdb stores just in-frame clones and leaves some out. The sample holds 200,000 to 250,000 clones, under 90% seen once. The sequencing input was PBMCs. Source of these receptors: a human donor in good health.

Written as DNA, the CDR3 is TGTGCCAGCAGAGGAGAACCAGCTTACGAGCAGTACTTC. Translation: CASRGEPAYEQYF. This chain links TRBV25-1 with TRBJ2-7, with no clear D. Germline V gene data show CDR1 as MGHDK and CDR2 as SYGVNS. V shed 6 bases and J shed 4 bases, with 13 bases lying between them. The CDR3 is made up of 13 amino acids.

The V and J genes are TRBV2 and TRBJ2-2; D is perhaps TRBD1 (6 bases). The germline V gene has CDR1 SNHLY and CDR2 FYNNEI. V lost 9 bases and J lost 0, with 14 bases in between. This CDR3 spans 15 amino acids. CDR3 nucleotides: TGTGCCAGTGAGAAGGACAGAGCGAACACCGGGGAGCTGTTTTTT. Translating gives CASEKDRANTGELFF.